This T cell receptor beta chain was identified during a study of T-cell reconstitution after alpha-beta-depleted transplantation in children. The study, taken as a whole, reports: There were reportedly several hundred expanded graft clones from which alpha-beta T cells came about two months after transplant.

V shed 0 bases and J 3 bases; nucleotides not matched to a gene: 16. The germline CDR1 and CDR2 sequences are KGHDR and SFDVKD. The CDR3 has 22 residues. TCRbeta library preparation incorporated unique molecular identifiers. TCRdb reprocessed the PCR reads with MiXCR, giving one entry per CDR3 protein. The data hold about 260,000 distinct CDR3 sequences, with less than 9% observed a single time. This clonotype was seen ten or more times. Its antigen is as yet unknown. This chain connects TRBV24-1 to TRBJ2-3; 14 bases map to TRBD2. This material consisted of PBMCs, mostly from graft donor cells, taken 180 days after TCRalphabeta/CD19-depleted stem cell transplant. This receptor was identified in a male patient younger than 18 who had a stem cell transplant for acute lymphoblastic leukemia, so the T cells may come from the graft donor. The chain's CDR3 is CATSDLQPGDRGLAGVTDTQYF. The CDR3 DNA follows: TGTGCCACCAGTGATTTGCAACCGGGGGACAGGGGACTAGCGGGAGTGACAGATACGCAGTATTTT.